The 10 T cell receptor beta chains in this list originate from one sample, sequenced in a study of cytomegalovirus exposure and HLA in healthy donors. A multiplex PCR was run with 60 Vbeta primers and 13 Jbeta primers. The data were produced by immunoSEQ multiplex PCR, yet TCRdb's version contains in-frame clones alone and is incomplete. The table lists tens of thousands of clones, approximately 79% of them singletons. The material sequenced was PBMCs. All receptors derive from a woman aged 40-49 years in good health and CMV-seronegative.

CDR3 sequence (DNA): TGCGCCAGCAGCTTGTCTCCGGGACAGGGCGATGAGCAGTTCTTC. This codes for CASSLSPGQGDEQFF. The V gene is TRBV5-1, the J gene TRBJ2-1; 9 bases fit TRBD1. V dropped 1 base and J dropped 8; count of bases not matched to a gene: 7. This CDR3 has 15 amino acids. The germline V gene has CDR1 SGHRS and CDR2 YFSETQ.

The rearrangement links TRBV18 to TRBJ2-7, with 8 nucleotides matching TRBD1. The CDR3 is made up of 13 amino acids. V lost 6 bases and J lost 6; bases outside the gene matches: 7. CDR1 is KGHSH, CDR2 LQKENI, per germline. The CDR3 DNA sequence: TGTGCCAGCTCCTCGGGACAGGCGGGCGAGCAGTACTTC. Translation gives CASSSGQAGEQYF.

At least ten counts were recorded for this clone. CDR3 DNA: TGTGCCACCAGCAGAGGCTTACTTCGGAACACTGAAGCTTTCTTT. Residues: CATSRGLLRNTEAFF. The chain links TRBV15 to TRBJ1-1; D gene unclear. Per the germline V gene, CDR1 is LNHNV and CDR2 is YYDKDF (reference sequence). This CDR3 has 15 residues. With 1 base removed from V and 1 base from J, the gap between germline ends came to 10 bases.

This sequence joins TRBV29-1 and TRBJ2-3, with TRBD1 as a possible D gene (5 bases). Germline-derived CDR1 and CDR2 are SQVTM and ANQGSEA. Trimming took off 6 bases at V and 1 base at J, with 8 bases between the two ends. This CDR3 contains 12 residues. The CDR3 spells CSVLTGTDTQYF. The CDR3 DNA reads TGCAGCGTACTGACAGGCACAGATACGCAGTATTTT.

The chain uses TRBV6-5 and TRBJ1-4; D is perhaps TRBD1 (6 bases). Germline V CDR1 and CDR2: MNHEY, SVGAGI. The V end was cut by 6 bases, the J end by 0 bases, with 8 bases between. This CDR3 contains 14 residues. CDR3 sequence (DNA): TGTGCCAGCAGCCGGACAGCAACTAATGAAAAACTGTTTTTT. Protein product: CASSRTATNEKLFF.

The chain uses TRBV18 and TRBJ2-7, with 9 positions matching TRBD1. The CDR3 totals 14 residues. CDR1 is KGHSH, CDR2 LQKENI, per germline. V gave up 0 bases and J gave up 3 bases; unmatched junction bases: 0. CDR3 loop: CASSPPGQGYEQYF. For the CDR3, the DNA is TGTGCCAGCTCACCACCGGGACAGGGCTACGAGCAGTACTTC.

V gene TRBV5-6 combines with J gene TRBJ2-1; D is possibly TRBD2 (5 bases). V was cut by 4 bases and J by 4 bases, with 12 bases left in between. Germline V gene lookup returns CDR1 SGHDT and CDR2 YYEEEE. The CDR3 runs 14 residues. The DNA of the CDR3 is TGTGCCAGCAGCCGGTCGGGGTCTTACAATGAGCAGTTCTTC. Amino acids: CASSRSGSYNEQFF.

The chain links TRBV7-2 to TRBJ1-1; 7 bases are shared with TRBD1. The length of the CDR3 is 14 residues. V was clipped by 10 bases and J by 1 base; unmatched bases: 9. CDR1 and CDR2 (germline): SGHTA, FQGNSA. CDR3 loop: CAIPTGSANTEAFF. The CDR3 nucleotides read TGTGCCATCCCGACAGGGTCGGCGAACACTGAAGCTTTCTTT.

For this clone: A read error is likely here: a far larger clone is one base away. The CDR3 protein is CASSPSGDYNEQFF. CDR3 nucleotide sequence: TGTGCCAGCAGTCCTAGCGGGGATTACAATGAGCAGTTCTTC. The chain has TRBV6-4 and TRBJ2-1, with 9 bases fitting TRBD2. The CDR3 length is 14 residues. Germline V gene sequence: CDR1 MRHNA, CDR2 SNTAGT. Trimming cost V 5 bases and J 4 bases; bases outside gene matches: 3.

CDR3 in amino acids: CSVFGGEYTEAFF. CDR3 DNA sequence: TGCAGCGTCTTTGGGGGGGAATATACTGAAGCTTTCTTT. The chain links TRBV29-1 to TRBJ1-1; D might be TRBD1 (5 bases). This CDR3 region has 13 residues. Germline CDR1 SQVTM, CDR2 ANQGSEA. V was clipped by 6 bases and J by 5 bases, with 16 bases between them.